Listed below are T cell receptor beta chains from one sample, sequenced in a study of OX40 agonist ivuxolimab in advanced cancers. Repertoires were generated with immunoSEQ multiplex PCR, while TCRdb's copy carries only in-frame clones and drops some. The table lists roughly 60,000 clones, 84% of them singletons. The sequencing here drew on CD4+ or CD8+ T cells sorted from blood, taken in a trial of the OX40 agonist ivuxolimab. The receptors originated from an adult with an advanced solid tumor such as melanoma, head and neck, liver or kidney cancer. The CDR3 runs from the conserved cysteine through the conserved F or W.

CDR3aa | j_gene | v_gene
CASRITSGGNTGELFF | TRBJ2-2 | TRBV27
CASSPQGGTQYF | TRBJ2-3 | TRBV6-9
CASSPRGGSYEQYF | TRBJ2-7 | TRBV5-5
CASSYSTSGGQYF | TRBJ2-7 | TRBV6-5
CAWSGGQAKNIQYF | TRBJ2-4 | TRBV30
CASSLYSPRGQGGSPLHF | TRBJ1-6 | TRBV18
CASSLATDTQYF | TRBJ2-3 | TRBV5-6
CAAGTGDFNSPLHF | TRBJ1-6 | TRBV30
CASSLRRDRGRNEQFF | TRBJ2-1 | TRBV11-2
CASSETQGVGNTIYF | TRBJ1-3 | TRBV6-1
CSVGTSGGKSSYNEQFF | TRBJ2-1 | TRBV29-1
CASSFSGGKTQYF | TRBJ2-5 | TRBV5-1
CASSYQGRQETQYF | TRBJ2-5 | TRBV6-5
CASSPSRGYEQYF | TRBJ2-7 | TRBV11-3
CASRNPAGSYEQYF | TRBJ2-7 | TRBV5-1
CASSLPGGGRGEQFF | TRBJ2-1 | TRBV28
CASKSNYEQYF | TRBJ2-7 | TRBV28
CASSLSRYSYEQYF | TRBJ2-7 | TRBV27
CASRRGGYEQYF | TRBJ2-7 | TRBV28
CASSPSATTNEKLFF | TRBJ1-4 | TRBV5-1
CASSLAGFMTYEQYF | TRBJ2-7 | TRBV6-1
CASSGQGAEREKLFF | TRBJ1-4 | TRBV2